These 8 T cell receptor beta chains were sequenced from one sample in a study of blood T cell repertoires in COVID-19. TCRdb's copy holds only in-frame clones and misses some; the assay was immunoSEQ multiplex PCR. The sample contains more than 130,000 clones, about 84% of which appear only once. Input material: peripheral blood. The receptors were sampled from a woman over 75 in a cohort sampled during active or convalescent COVID-19.

The chain combines TRBV28 with TRBJ2-1; TRBD2 matches at 7 bases. This CDR3 comprises 18 residues. Trimming took 1 base from V and 1 from J; bases not matched to a gene: 10. Per the germline V gene, CDR1 is MDHEN and CDR2 is SYDVKM. The CDR3, as DNA: TGTGCCAGCAGTTTATCTGGCGCGGGGGTTAAGTCCTACAATGAGCAGTTCTTC. This translates into CASSLSGAGVKSYNEQFF.

This clone was observed a single time. The CDR3 nucleotides are TGTGCCAGTAGCTCACAGGGGGACGGTAATTCACCCCTCCACTTT. It translates to CASSSQGDGNSPLHF. This sequence joins TRBV19 and TRBJ1-6, with TRBD1 matching 8 bases. Trimming removed 6 bases from V and 6 bases from J; junction bases left unmatched: 7. The CDR3 runs 15 residues. From germline, CDR1 is LNHDA and CDR2 SQIVND (reference sequence).

The chain is built from TRBV5-8 and TRBJ2-6; TRBD1 agrees at 10 bases. The CDR3 sequence is 19 residues long. CDR1 is SGHTS, CDR2 YDEGEE, per germline. Unmatched junction bases numbered 9, after V lost 3 bases and J lost 0 bases. The CDR3 sequence is CASSSRWTGGISGANVLTF. CDR3 coding DNA: TGTGCCAGCAGCTCTCGGTGGACAGGGGGGATCTCTGGGGCCAACGTCCTGACTTTC. Together with reference TRBV5-8 and TRBJ2-6, the CDR3 gives the full variable domain: EAGVTQSPTHLIKTRGQQATLRCSPISGHTSVYWYQQALGLGLQFLLWYDEGEERNRGNFPPRFSGRQFPNYSSELNVNALELEDSALYLCASSSRWTGGISGANVLTFGAGSRLTVL.

This clone was seen only a few times. The chain uses TRBV1 and TRBJ2-1; the table's D call, TRBD2, was not checked against the DNA. TRBV1 has pseudogene status. The CDR3 consists of 14 residues. The CDR3, as DNA: TGCACCAGCAGCCAGATTAGCGGGTTCAATGAGCAGTTCTTC. This sequence encodes CTSSQISGFNEQFF.

This chain joins TRBV30 and TRBJ1-2; 9 nucleotides agree with TRBD1. The CDR3 has 14 residues. J gave up 7 bases and V 0 bases, and 6 bases lay outside the gene matches. From germline, CDR1 is GTSNPN and CDR2 SVGIG (reference sequence). CDR3 coding DNA: TGTGCCTGGAGTGTACAGAGGACAGGGGCTGGCTACACCTTC. Translating gives CAWSVQRTGAGYTF. The full variable domain, completed using reference TRBV30 and TRBJ1-2, is SQTIHQWPATLVQPVGSPLSLECTVEGTSNPNLYWYRQAAGRGLQLLFYSVGIGQISSEVPQNLSASRPQDRQFILSSKKLLLSDSGFYLCAWSVQRTGAGYTFGSGTRLTVV.

The V gene is TRBV10-3, the J gene TRBJ1-1; 9 bases fit TRBD1. Germline-derived CDR1 and CDR2 are ENHRY and SYGVKD. V was pared by 4 bases and J by 4 bases, with 1 base of the junction left unmatched. The CDR3 contains 13 residues. The CDR3 coding sequence is TGTGCCATCAGTGGGACAGGGGTCACTGAAGCTTTCTTT. Protein: CAISGTGVTEAFF.

This rearrangement joins TRBV5-1 to TRBJ1-1; the match to TRBD1 covers 7 bases. The junction had 9 bases not matched to a gene; V was cut back by 0 bases and J by 4 bases. The germline CDR1 and CDR2 sequences are SGHRS and YFSETQ. CDR3 size: 16 residues. Here the CDR3 reads CASSLAYQGGGTEAFF. The CDR3 bases are TGCGCCAGCAGCTTGGCTTATCAGGGGGGCGGCACTGAAGCTTTCTTT. Full variable domain (missing parts from reference TRBV5-1 and TRBJ1-1): KAGVTQTPRYLIKTRGQQVTLSCSPISGHRSVSWYQQTPGQGLQFLFEYFSETQRNKGNFPGRFSGRQFSNSRSEMNVSTLELGDSALYLCASSLAYQGGGTEAFFGQGTRLTVV.

The rearrangement links TRBV6-5 to TRBJ2-1, with 10 bases fitting TRBD1. V was clipped by 5 bases and J by 4 bases; unmatched bases: 2. The CDR3 spans 14 residues. Per the germline V gene, CDR1 is MNHEY and CDR2 is SVGAGI. The CDR3 is CASSRDRGYNEQFF. CDR3 DNA: TGTGCCAGCAGTAGGGACAGGGGTTACAATGAGCAGTTCTTC.